This is a list of T cell receptor beta chains from one sample in a study of T cells after yellow fever vaccination. One entry per CDR3 protein, called by TCRdb with MiXCR from the 5' RACE reads. This repertoire shows 350,000 or so distinct CDR3 sequences, roughly 8.6% found once; its top ten account for about 16%. This specimen was PBMCs, taken about 49 days after the first yellow fever vaccination. These receptors came from a man aged 18 to 30 who received the YFV17D yellow fever vaccine. Each CDR3 is given without its conserved first and last residue. Fields, in order: CDR3 protein, J gene, V gene.

ASSNGELF,TRBJ2-2,TRBV18
ASRLRGEETQY,TRBJ2-5,TRBV3-1
ASSLVIAGAGEQF,TRBJ2-1,TRBV7-2
ASSQDGGRNSPLH,TRBJ1-6,TRBV4-3
ASSVGSPNTEAF,TRBJ1-1,TRBV10-2
ASSFSGATYNEQF,TRBJ2-1,TRBV7-2
ASSLLGGVGVNEQF,TRBJ2-1,TRBV5-4
ASSRRTSPSTDTQY,TRBJ2-3,TRBV5-1
ASSLSGTSGYNEQF,TRBJ2-1,TRBV12-3/TRBV12-4
ASSPLGTGVPPGPG,TRBJ2-5,TRBV7-2
ASSFKDRAANYGYT,TRBJ1-2,TRBV5-6
ASSPTRSPLH,TRBJ1-6,TRBV6-2/TRBV6-3
ASRTSPGAGQPQH,TRBJ1-5,TRBV19
ASSYIQSSTDTQY,TRBJ2-3,TRBV6-2/TRBV6-3
ASSLMPDTEAF,TRBJ1-1,TRBV11-2
ASSPHRDTTTGELF,TRBJ2-2,TRBV5-1
ASSHTGELF,TRBJ2-2,TRBV12-3/TRBV12-4
ASSSPGYEQY,TRBJ2-7,TRBV9
ASSLGAPRGYT,TRBJ1-2,TRBV5-1
ASSQAGVDTQY,TRBJ2-3,TRBV5-1
ARGPERRHNEQF,TRBJ2-1,TRBV7-9
ASSLRQGYEKLF,TRBJ1-4,TRBV7-2
SAGTPDTEAF,TRBJ1-1,TRBV29-1
SGPKYHENTEAF,TRBJ1-1,TRBV20-1
ASSLHGRGNQETQY,TRBJ2-5,TRBV6-1
ATSGYQETQY,TRBJ2-5,TRBV15
ATSDWKGRRNEQF,TRBJ2-1,TRBV24-1
ASSFLSVTVTGELF,TRBJ2-2,TRBV28
ASSQGGGAWEQY,TRBJ2-7,TRBV7-2
ASSSTLAGPASGANVLT,TRBJ2-6,TRBV7-8
ASSLLGAGARELF,TRBJ2-2,TRBV6-1
ASSHPLAGGPGSYNEQF,TRBJ2-1,TRBV3-1
ASSQVGDRVLQTGELF,TRBJ2-2,TRBV3-1
ASSRPTGPTGELF,TRBJ2-2,TRBV3-1
ASTPYGGNNQPQH,TRBJ1-5,TRBV12-3/TRBV12-4
SVTDTQY,TRBJ2-3,TRBV20-1
ASSEVSVGANVLT,TRBJ2-6,TRBV6-1
ASSLTIRDEQY,TRBJ2-7,TRBV7-7
ASSQATGDYGYT,TRBJ1-2,TRBV4-1
ASSFGSVGVNIQY,TRBJ2-4,TRBV7-2
ASSLAGGAGNTIY,TRBJ1-3,TRBV7-9
ASSVVGGSGELF,TRBJ2-2,TRBV9
ASSLDRGSGGYT,TRBJ1-2,TRBV5-1
ASSPMGQNYGYT,TRBJ1-2,TRBV11-2
ASSRAITLGSKYGYT,TRBJ1-2,TRBV4-3
ASSLIGSEQF,TRBJ2-1,TRBV12-3/TRBV12-4
ASSQQEFSEKLF,TRBJ1-4,TRBV11-2
ASSRGVSGSYNSPLH,TRBJ1-6,TRBV12-3/TRBV12-4
ASSEQRGVKELF,TRBJ2-2,TRBV5-1
ASSEAGPGPRRDEQY,TRBJ2-7,TRBV6-1
ASSLGASGGATDTQY,TRBJ2-3,TRBV11-2
ASSLGQAPNEKLF,TRBJ1-4,TRBV7-2
AWEISGTQY,TRBJ2-5,TRBV30